The next 28 T cell receptor beta chains were all read from a single sample in a study of T cell responses to AZD1222 COVID-19 vaccine. Repertoires were generated with immunoSEQ multiplex PCR, while TCRdb's copy carries only in-frame clones and drops some. The repertoire holds more than 100,000 clones, with 75% to 85% as singletons. This specimen was peripheral blood, taken 28 days after the second dose of the MenACWY control vaccine. Source of these receptors: an adult who received the MenACWY meningococcal vaccine as a control.

The rearrangement joins TRBV6-5 to TRBJ1-2; D is undetermined. The CDR3 loop spans 13 amino acids. V was clipped by 9 bases and J by 3 bases, with 14 bases between them. Looked up from germline, CDR1 is MNHEY and CDR2 is SVGAGI. The CDR3 region is CASVTGRDYGYTF. The CDR3 nucleotides are TGTGCCAGTGTGACTGGGCGGGACTATGGCTACACCTTC.

The rearrangement joins TRBV7-8 to TRBJ1-5; D perhaps matches TRBD1 (5 bases). The CDR3 consists of 15 residues. Trimming cost V 0 bases and J 1 base, with 7 bases left between them. Germline-derived CDR1 and CDR2 are SGHVS and FQNEAQ. The CDR3 coding sequence is TGTGCCAGCAGCTTAGCCAGGGCGAGCAATCAGCCCCAGCATTTT. Protein: CASSLARASNQPQHF.

The chain carries TRBV7-2 and TRBJ1-5; D is possibly TRBD1 (5 bases). CDR1 SGHTA and CDR2 FQGNSA come from the germline V gene. The CDR3 extends over 15 amino acids. The V end lost 5 bases, the J end lost 3 bases, and 14 bases lay between the germline ends. The CDR3 nucleotides read TGTGCCAGCAGCAGCGGGACGTGGGACAATCAGCCCCAGCATTTT. Translation gives CASSSGTWDNQPQHF.

The V gene is TRBV11-2, the J gene TRBJ2-3, with D perhaps TRBD1 (5 bases). With 5 bases removed from V and 2 bases from J, the gap between germline ends came to 11 bases. The CDR3 runs to 14 residues. Per the germline V gene, CDR1 is SGHAT and CDR2 is FQNNGV. Here the CDR3 DNA reads TGTGCCAGCAGCCACCCCAGGGACACAGATACGCAGTATTTT. Translating it yields CASSHPRDTDTQYF.

The chain joins TRBV27 to TRBJ1-1; D not resolved. Germline CDR1 and CDR2: MNHEY and SMNVEV (reference sequence). CDR3 length equals 13 residues. Trimming left V 5 bases short and J 8 bases short, with 15 bases between. For the CDR3, the DNA is TGTGCCAGCAGTACCAGCCCTTGGGGAGAAGCTTTCTTT. This codes for CASSTSPWGEAFF.

This clone has just one count. J is TRBJ2-1 and V is TRBV5-1; D gene uncertain. Trimming cost V 3 bases and J 2 bases, with 18 bases left between them. From germline, CDR1 is SGHRS and CDR2 YFSETQ. This CDR3 is 17 amino acids long. The CDR3 coding sequence is TGCGCCAGCAGCTCTCTCCCTAAGGACGGAACCTACAATGAGCAGTTCTTC. This codes for CASSSLPKDGTYNEQFF.

This clone was seen a few times. V is TRBV4-2 and J is TRBJ1-5, with 8 bases lining up with TRBD1. Germline CDR1 LGHNA, CDR2 YNFKEQ. Germline trimming cut 4 bases from V and 2 bases from J; bases unmatched to any gene: 13. This CDR3 has 18 residues. The CDR3 DNA reads TGTGCCAGCAGCCTTACAGCCGGACAGGGCCGGGGCAATCAGCCCCAGCATTTT. Its protein is CASSLTAGQGRGNQPQHF.

Turning to this clone: At one of its ends the junction is not consistent with the germline gene, which may arise from a read error. The rearrangement joins TRBV7-7 to TRBJ1-2, with D maybe TRBD1 (5 bases). The CDR3 spans 16 residues. Germline V lookup: CDR1 SSHAT, CDR2 FNYEAQ (reference sequence). The DNA for the CDR3 is TGTGCTAGCACCCATGATGGGGCAGTTCCTAACTATGGCTACACCTTC. This codes for CASTHDGAVPNYGYTF.

The rearrangement links TRBV24-1 to TRBJ2-7; D not resolved. The CDR3 has 13 amino acids. V was pared by 7 bases and J by 0 bases, with 9 bases between. Germline-derived CDR1 and CDR2 are KGHDR and SFDVKD. CDR3 in DNA: TGTGCCACCAGCTCAGGTAGCTCCTACGAGCAGTACTTC. Translated: CATSSGSSYEQYF.

The genes are TRBV19 and TRBJ2-3; the D is unclear. CDR1 LNHDA and CDR2 SQIVND come from the germline V gene (reference sequence). The V and J ends lost 3 bases and 2 bases respectively, with 3 bases between them. CDR3 length: 12 residues. The CDR3 region has the DNA TGTGCCAGTAGTATTCCCACAGATACGCAGTATTTT. This sequence encodes CASSIPTDTQYF.

This clone was seen more than once but under ten times. The V and J genes are TRBV19 and TRBJ2-2, with TRBD2 matching 8 bases. Germline V gene data show CDR1 as LNHDA and CDR2 as SQIVND (reference sequence). The CDR3 loop spans 15 amino acids. V shed 5 bases and J 0 bases; nucleotides not matched to a gene: 2. The DNA of the CDR3 is TGTGCCAGTAGTCCGGGACTAGCGAACACCGGGGAGCTGTTTTTT. It codes for CASSPGLANTGELFF.

This chain links TRBV6-2 or TRBV6-3 with TRBJ1-3; no clear D gene. V gave up 3 bases and J gave up 0 bases, with 12 bases separating them. The CDR3 length is 16 residues. From germline, CDR1 is MNHEY and CDR2 SVGEGT. CDR3 in DNA: TGTGCCAGCAGTTATCAGGACGCCGTCTCTGGAAACACCATATATTTT. This encodes CASSYQDAVSGNTIYF.

Concerning this clone: One end of the junction varies from germline; a read error may be responsible. V and J are TRBV29-1 and TRBJ1-2; TRBD1 might be the D (6 bases). CDR3 size: 12 residues. Germline V CDR1 and CDR2: SQVTM, ANQGSEA. The DNA for the CDR3 is TGCAGCGTGGTCGGCGGGAGTTCAGGGGATGGCTTC. Translated, it gives CSVVGGSSGDGF.

The chain carries TRBV7-2 and TRBJ2-5; D is unclear. V gave up 0 bases and J gave up 4 bases, with 6 bases separating them. Germline CDR1 and CDR2: SGHTA and FQGNSA. This CDR3 comprises 13 residues. CDR3 in amino acids: CASSLAAGETQYF. The CDR3 nucleotides are TGTGCCAGCAGCTTAGCTGCAGGAGAGACCCAGTACTTC. The full variable domain, with the rest looked up from reference TRBV7-2 and TRBJ2-5, is GAGVSQSPSNKVTEKGKDVELRCDPISGHTALYWYRQSLGQGLEFLIYFQGNSAPDKSGLPSDRFSAERTGGSVSTLTIQRTQQEDSAVYLCASSLAAGETQYFGPGTRLLVL.

The chain joins TRBV28 to TRBJ1-5, with 10 bases identical to TRBD1. After removal of 6 bases from V and 3 bases from J, the junction contained 5 bases not matched to a gene. The CDR3 has 15 amino acids. Germline CDR1 reads MDHEN; CDR2 reads SYDVKM. The DNA for the CDR3 is TGTGCCAGCAGAAAGACAGGGGGCCTCAATCAGCCCCAGCATTTT. Protein product: CASRKTGGLNQPQHF.

This clone was observed a handful of times. The chain couples TRBV7-8 to TRBJ2-7, with 13 bases lining up with TRBD2. The CDR3 has 18 amino acids. Germline V gene data show CDR1 as SGHVS and CDR2 as FQNEAQ. V lost 5 bases to trimming and J lost 4 bases; unmatched junction nucleotides: 14. This CDR3 is CASSPWTSGSQYTYEQYF. CDR3 nucleotides: TGTGCCAGCAGCCCGTGGACTAGCGGGAGTCAATACACTTACGAGCAGTACTTC.

The gene calls are TRBV10-1 and TRBJ2-5, with a possible D match to TRBD1 (7 bases). Germline CDR1 reads WNHNN; CDR2 reads SYGVQD (reference sequence). The CDR3 length is 16 residues. V was shortened by 6 bases and J by 0 bases, with 17 bases between the two germline ends. CDR3 sequence reads: CASSPRAGGYQETQYF. The CDR3 DNA follows: TGCGCCAGCAGCCCCCGGGCAGGGGGGTACCAAGAGACCCAGTACTTC.

The chain is built from TRBV7-9 and TRBJ1-6; D ambiguous. CDR1 is SEHNR and CDR2 is FQNEAQ in the germline V gene (reference sequence). V was trimmed by 1 base and J by 9 bases, leaving 22 bases between them. The CDR3 runs 18 residues. The CDR3, as DNA: TGTGCCAGCAGCTTAGTGTCACCGACGGCGTTTTGGGTTTCACCCCTCCACTTT. It specifies CASSLVSPTAFWVSPLHF.

This clone was seen a single time. J is TRBJ2-7 and V is TRBV27; 9 nucleotides match TRBD1. This CDR3 region has 15 residues. Looked up from germline, CDR1 is MNHEY and CDR2 is SMNVEV (reference sequence). V gave up 3 bases and J gave up 2 bases; unmatched junction bases: 5. This chain's CDR3 is CASSFQGQGTYEQYF. DNA of the CDR3: TGTGCCAGCAGTTTTCAGGGACAGGGTACCTACGAGCAGTACTTC.

V usage is TRBV5-1 and J usage is TRBJ2-5; D is ambiguous. CDR1 SGHRS and CDR2 YFSETQ come from the germline V gene. The CDR3 length is 15 residues. V was trimmed by 0 bases and J by 5 bases, leaving 14 bases between them. CDR3 residues: CASSLVGSGGETQYF. The CDR3 DNA sequence: TGCGCCAGCAGCTTGGTGGGGTCAGGTGGGGAGACCCAGTACTTC.

This clone was detected only a few times. The chain links TRBV11-3 to TRBJ2-3; 8 bases are shared with TRBD2. Germline values: CDR1 SGHNT, CDR2 YENEEA. Trimming at V came to 4 bases and at J to 6 bases, leaving 9 bases not matched to a gene. This CDR3 region has 15 residues. For the CDR3, the DNA is TGTGCCAGCAGCTCCTCCCCAGCGGGGGAGGATACGCAGTATTTT. Amino acids: CASSSSPAGEDTQYF.

V usage is TRBV6-5 and J usage is TRBJ1-2; possibly TRBD1 for D (5 bases). V was pared by 6 bases and J by 1 base, with 9 bases between. This CDR3 comprises 13 residues. The germline CDR1 and CDR2 sequences are MNHEY and SVGAGI. The CDR3 nucleotides read TGTGCCAGCAGGATAGACAGTAACTATGGCTACACCTTC. Amino acid sequence: CASRIDSNYGYTF.

This clone was seen a few times. This sequence joins TRBV19 and TRBJ2-7; tentatively, D is TRBD2 (6 bases). Germline V gene sequence: CDR1 LNHDA, CDR2 SQIVND (reference sequence). Trimming took 6 bases from V and 0 from J, leaving 9 bases between them. This CDR3 comprises 13 residues. CDR3 amino acids: CASRAGSSYEQYF. CDR3 nucleotides: TGTGCCAGTAGGGCGGGGAGCTCCTACGAGCAGTACTTC.

This clone was detected only a few times. V is TRBV27 and J is TRBJ2-7; perhaps TRBD1 as D (6 bases). The germline V and J ends were trimmed by 8 bases and 0 bases, with 11 bases remaining between them. The CDR3 consists of 13 residues. Germline V CDR1 and CDR2: MNHEY, SMNVEV (reference sequence). The CDR3 DNA is TGTGCCAGCCGACAGGCCAACTCCTACGAGCAGTACTTC. Its translation: CASRQANSYEQYF.

This chain joins TRBV19 and TRBJ2-3, with a weak D call TRBD1 (5 bases). Trimming took off 2 bases at V and 0 bases at J, with 15 bases between the two ends. There are 17 residues in the CDR3. Germline CDR1 reads LNHDA; CDR2 reads SQIVND (reference sequence). The CDR3 sequence: CASSIRSAGLSTDTQYF. The CDR3 coding sequence is TGTGCCAGTAGTATACGATCTGCAGGGCTTAGCACAGATACGCAGTATTTT. Together with reference TRBV19 and TRBJ2-3, the CDR3 gives the full variable domain: DGGITQSPKYLFRKEGQNVTLSCEQNLNHDAMYWYRQDPGQGLRLIYYSQIVNDFQKGDIAEGYSVSREKKESFPLTVTSAQKNPTAFYLCASSIRSAGLSTDTQYFGPGTRLTVL.

The chain recombines TRBV11-2 with TRBJ2-7; TRBD2 is a possible D gene (6 bases). Deletions cut 1 base from V and 4 bases from J, with 23 bases between. Germline V gene lookup returns CDR1 SGHAT and CDR2 FQNNGV. This CDR3 contains 18 residues. The DNA of the CDR3 is TGTGCCAGCAGCTTAGGACTAGAGGGAAGCATCAACCCTTACGAGCAGTACGTC. As protein: CASSLGLEGSINPYEQYV.

The DNA for the CDR3 is TGTGCCAGCAGTTCACTAATAACGACTGAAGCTTTCTTT. The encoded protein is CASSSLITTEAFF. The chain combines TRBV6-5 with TRBJ1-1; D call uncertain. V was cut by 4 bases and J by 5 bases, with 11 bases left in between. This CDR3 region has 13 residues. Germline CDR1 reads MNHEY; CDR2 reads SVGAGI.

The J gene is TRBJ2-1, the V gene TRBV9; no clear D gene. In germline, CDR1 is SGDLS, CDR2 YYNGEE. This CDR3 spans 16 amino acids. Trimming removed 0 bases from V and 2 bases from J, with 12 bases in between. CDR3 residues: CASSVGIGGAYNEQFF. The CDR3 region has the DNA TGTGCCAGCAGCGTAGGGATTGGCGGCGCCTACAATGAGCAGTTCTTC. The full variable domain, in which reference TRBV9 and TRBJ2-1 provide the parts outside the CDR3, is DSGVTQTPKHLITATGQRVTLRCSPRSGDLSVYWYQQSLDQGLQFLIQYYNGEERAKGNILERFSAQQFPDLHSELNLSSLELGDSALYFCASSVGIGGAYNEQFFGPGTRLTVL.